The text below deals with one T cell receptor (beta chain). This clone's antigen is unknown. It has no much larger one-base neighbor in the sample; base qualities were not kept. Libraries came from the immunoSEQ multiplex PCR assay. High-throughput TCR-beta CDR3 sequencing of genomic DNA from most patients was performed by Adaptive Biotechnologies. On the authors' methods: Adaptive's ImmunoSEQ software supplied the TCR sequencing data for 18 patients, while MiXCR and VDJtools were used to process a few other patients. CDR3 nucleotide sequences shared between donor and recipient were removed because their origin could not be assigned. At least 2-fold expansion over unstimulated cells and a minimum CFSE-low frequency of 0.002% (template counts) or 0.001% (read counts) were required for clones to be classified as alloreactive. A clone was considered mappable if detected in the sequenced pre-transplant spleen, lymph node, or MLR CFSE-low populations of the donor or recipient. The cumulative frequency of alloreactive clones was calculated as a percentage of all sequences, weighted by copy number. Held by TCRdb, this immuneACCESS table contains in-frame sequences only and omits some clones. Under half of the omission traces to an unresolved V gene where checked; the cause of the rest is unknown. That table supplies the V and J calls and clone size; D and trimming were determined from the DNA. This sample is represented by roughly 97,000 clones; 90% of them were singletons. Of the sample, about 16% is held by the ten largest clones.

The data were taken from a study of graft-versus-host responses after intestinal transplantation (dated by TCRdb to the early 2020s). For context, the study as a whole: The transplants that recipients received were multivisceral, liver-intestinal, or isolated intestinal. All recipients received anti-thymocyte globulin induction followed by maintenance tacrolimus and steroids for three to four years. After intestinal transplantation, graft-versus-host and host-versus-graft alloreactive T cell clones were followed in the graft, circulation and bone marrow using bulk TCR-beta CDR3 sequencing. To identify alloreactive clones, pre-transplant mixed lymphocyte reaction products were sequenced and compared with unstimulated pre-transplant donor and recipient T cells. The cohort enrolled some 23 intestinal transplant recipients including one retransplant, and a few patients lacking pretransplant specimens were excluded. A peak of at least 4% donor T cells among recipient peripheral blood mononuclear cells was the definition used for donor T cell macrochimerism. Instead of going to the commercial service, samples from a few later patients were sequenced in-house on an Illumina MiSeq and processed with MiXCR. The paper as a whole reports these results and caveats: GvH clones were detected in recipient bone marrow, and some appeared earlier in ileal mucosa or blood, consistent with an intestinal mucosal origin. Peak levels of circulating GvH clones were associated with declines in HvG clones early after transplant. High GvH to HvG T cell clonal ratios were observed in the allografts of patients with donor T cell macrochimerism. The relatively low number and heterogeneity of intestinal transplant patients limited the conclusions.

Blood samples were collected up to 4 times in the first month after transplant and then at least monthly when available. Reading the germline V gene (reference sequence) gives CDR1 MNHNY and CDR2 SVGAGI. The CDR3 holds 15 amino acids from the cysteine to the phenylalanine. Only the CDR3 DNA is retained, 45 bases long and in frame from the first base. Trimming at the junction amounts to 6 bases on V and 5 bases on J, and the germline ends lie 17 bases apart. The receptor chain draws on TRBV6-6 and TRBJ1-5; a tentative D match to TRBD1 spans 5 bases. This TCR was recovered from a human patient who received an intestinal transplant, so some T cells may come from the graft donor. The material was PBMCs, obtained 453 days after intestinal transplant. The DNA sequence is TGTGCCAGCAGAGTCGGACGCGGGGGAGATCAGCCCCAGCATTTT. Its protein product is CASRVGRGGDQPQHF.